Below are 8 T cell receptor beta chains sequenced from a single sample in a study of blood T cell repertoires in COVID-19. Sequencing used immunoSEQ multiplex PCR; TCRdb keeps in-frame clones, though not all of them. The repertoire holds about 150,000 clones, with approximately 79% as singletons. The specimen sequenced was peripheral blood. These receptors all stem from a man aged 45-65 years with active or convalescent COVID-19.

This chain uses TRBV19 with TRBJ2-6, with 11 nucleotides matching TRBD2. Germline assignment: CDR1 LNHDA and CDR2 SQIVND (reference sequence). Trimming cost V 7 bases and J 4 bases; bases outside gene matches: 18. This CDR3 comprises 20 residues. CDR3: CASIPTHHLAGGAGANVLTF. CDR3 sequence (DNA): TGTGCCAGTATACCGACTCACCACCTAGCGGGAGGTGCCGGGGCCAACGTCCTGACTTTC.

The chain recombines TRBV5-4 with TRBJ2-7, with 7 bases identical to TRBD1. The germline V gene encodes CDR1 SGHNT and CDR2 YYREEE (reference sequence). The CDR3 loop spans 15 amino acids. Unmatched junction bases numbered 9, after V lost 4 bases and J lost 2 bases. CDR3 DNA sequence: TGTGCCAGCAGCCCAGAGGGACAGTCAGCCTACGAGCAGTACTTC. Protein: CASSPEGQSAYEQYF. The whole variable domain, filled in from reference TRBV5-4 and TRBJ2-7, reads ETGVTQSPTHLIKTRGQQVTLRCSSQSGHNTVSWYQQALGQGPQFIFQYYREEENGRGNFPPRFSGLQFPNYSSELNVNALELDDSALYLCASSPEGQSAYEQYFGPGTRLTVT.

This clone was recorded a few times. The J gene is TRBJ1-1, the V gene TRBV28, with D possibly being TRBD1 (5 bases). The CDR3 consists of 11 residues. Trimming removed 3 bases from V and 11 bases from J, with 10 bases in between. The germline V gene encodes CDR1 MDHEN and CDR2 SYDVKM. CDR3 nucleotides: TGTGCCAGCAGTTTCGGAGGGGATGCTTTCTTT. Protein product: CASSFGGDAFF.

The V and J genes are TRBV28 and TRBJ1-2; no definite D call. The germline V gene has CDR1 MDHEN and CDR2 SYDVKM. The CDR3 is made up of 13 amino acids. V dropped 2 bases and J dropped 2 bases, with 6 bases sitting between them. The CDR3 sequence: CASSLEVNYGYTF. The CDR3 DNA follows: TGTGCCAGCAGTTTAGAGGTAAACTATGGCTACACCTTC.

The chain recombines TRBV24-1 with TRBJ2-1, with TRBD1 matching 7 bases. Germline CDR1 KGHDR, CDR2 SFDVKD. There are 13 residues in the CDR3. With V trimmed by 0 bases and J by 14 bases, 6 bases remained unmatched. The CDR3 DNA is TGTGCCACCAGTGATTTGAACAGGGGTCCAAAGTTCTTC. This sequence encodes CATSDLNRGPKFF.

The V call is TRBV24-1, the J call TRBJ2-1, with TRBD2 identical over 10 bases. CDR3 length: 18 residues. CDR1 is KGHDR and CDR2 is SFDVKD in the germline V gene. Losses at the gene ends were 5 bases for V and 6 bases for J; bases not matched to a gene: 15. The CDR3 sequence: CATSVTGASGRVGNEQFF. Written as DNA, the CDR3 is TGTGCCACCAGTGTTACGGGAGCTAGCGGGAGAGTAGGCAATGAGCAGTTCTTC.

The chain is built from TRBV10-3 and TRBJ2-6, with D perhaps matching TRBD1 (6 bases). CDR1 is ENHRY and CDR2 is SYGVKD in the germline V gene. CDR3 length: 15 amino acids. V shed 10 bases and J shed 2 bases, with 15 bases lying between them. The CDR3: CATNGQRAGANVLTF. The CDR3 region has the DNA TGTGCCACCAACGGACAGAGGGCTGGGGCCAACGTCCTGACTTTC.

Notes on this clone: Sequence at one end of the junction differs from germline and may be a read error. The V gene is TRBV2, the J gene TRBJ1-3, with D possibly TRBD1 on 5 matching bases. CDR1 and CDR2 from the germline V gene are SNHLY and FYNNEI. CDR3 length: 11 residues. This CDR3 is CASSEAATVEF. In nucleotides, the CDR3 is TGTGCCAGCAGTGAAGCGGCGACAGTGGAATTT.